The 18 T cell receptor beta chains presented below share a single source sample, sequenced in a study of CD8+ T cells in alopecia areata. Reverse transcribed after extraction, RNA yielded cDNA as the sequencing template. Produced via immunoSEQ multiplex PCR; TCRdb's table is partial and in-frame only. The sample contains roughly 150,000 clones, 50% to 60% of which appear only once. Sequenced: CD4+ T cells sorted from blood. The receptors come from a human donor in good health.

The rearrangement uses TRBV5-1 and TRBJ2-2; no clear D gene. The CDR3 is 14 amino acids. V was cut by 4 bases and J by 4 bases, with 11 bases left in between. CDR1 SGHRS and CDR2 YFSETQ come from the germline V gene. The CDR3 is CASSVEQFTGELFF. In DNA form, the CDR3 reads TGCGCCAGCAGCGTAGAACAGTTCACCGGGGAGCTGTTTTTT.

The chain recombines TRBV29-1 with TRBJ1-4; D perhaps matches TRBD1 (6 bases). Germline-derived CDR1 and CDR2 are SQVTM and ANQGSEA. The CDR3 spans 14 residues. V lost 4 bases, J lost 4 bases, and 13 bases lay in between. CDR3 region: CSVVAGAYNEKLFF. In DNA, the CDR3 is TGCAGCGTTGTGGCAGGGGCCTATAATGAAAAACTGTTTTTT.

The CDR3 DNA sequence: TGTGCCTGTAATAGGGAGGCCACAGATACGCAGTATTTT. It encodes CACNREATDTQYF. The chain employs TRBV30 and TRBJ2-3; maybe TRBD2 (6 bases). Trimming took 6 bases from V and 2 from J, leaving 12 bases between them. The CDR3 has 13 amino acids. Germline assignment: CDR1 GTSNPN and CDR2 SVGIG (reference sequence). The full variable domain, with the rest looked up from reference TRBV30 and TRBJ2-3, is SQTIHQWPATLVQPVGSPLSLECTVEGTSNPNLYWYRQAAGRGLQLLFYSVGIGQISSEVPQNLSASRPQDRQFILSSKKLLLSDSGFYLCACNREATDTQYFGPGTRLTVL.

This clone came up a few times. CDR3 DNA: TGCGCCAGCAGCCCTACGGCGGGGGGAAACATTCAGTACTTC. It specifies CASSPTAGGNIQYF. The gene calls are TRBV5-1 and TRBJ2-4; 8 nucleotides line up with TRBD2. This CDR3 has 14 residues. V lost 4 bases, J lost 6 bases, and 6 bases stayed unmatched. Germline CDR1 is SGHRS and CDR2 is YFSETQ.

The chain has TRBV29-1 and TRBJ2-4, with 8 bases that match TRBD1. The CDR3 length is 11 residues. Germline lookup yields CDR1 SQVTM and CDR2 ANQGSEA. Trimming took 7 bases from V and 8 from J; bases not matched to a gene: 4. DNA of the CDR3: TGCAGCGCCTACAGGGGGGACATTCAGTACTTC. Residues: CSAYRGDIQYF.

J is TRBJ1-2 and V is TRBV19, with a possible D match to TRBD1 (6 bases). V lost 7 bases and J lost 4, with 16 bases in between. This CDR3 is 14 amino acids long. Germline V gives CDR1 LNHDA, CDR2 SQIVND (reference sequence). CDR3 residues: CASIAVSTGYGYTF. CDR3 DNA sequence: TGTGCCAGTATCGCGGTATCGACAGGCTATGGCTACACCTTC.

The J gene is TRBJ2-7, the V gene TRBV28, with TRBD1 as a possible D gene (5 bases). Trimming removed 10 bases from V and 0 bases from J, with 7 bases in between. Per germline, CDR1 MDHEN and CDR2 SYDVKM. There are 11 residues in the CDR3. The CDR3 DNA reads TGTGCCACAGGGCACTCCTACGAGCAGTACTTC. It encodes CATGHSYEQYF.

CDR3 loop: CAWTRQGVETQYF. In nucleotides, the CDR3 is TGTGCCTGGACACGGCAGGGCGTAGAGACCCAGTACTTC. The chain links TRBV30 to TRBJ2-5, with D possibly TRBD1 on 5 matching bases. Looked up from germline, CDR1 is GTSNPN and CDR2 is SVGIG (reference sequence). Trimming left V 4 bases short and J 4 bases short, with 13 bases between. The length of the CDR3 is 13 residues.

This sequence joins TRBV4-1 and TRBJ2-6, with D tentatively TRBD1 (6 bases). CDR3 length: 19 amino acids. V lost 1 base to trimming and J lost 0 bases, with 16 bases between them. The germline CDR1 and CDR2 sequences are MGHRA and YSYEKL. CDR3 DNA sequence: TGCGCCAGCAGCCAAGCCTCGACAGGACGGGGCTCTGGGGCCAACGTCCTGACTTTC. As protein: CASSQASTGRGSGANVLTF.

This clone was recorded a few times. The V and J genes are TRBV28 and TRBJ2-6, with TRBD2 matching 8 bases. Germline trimming cut 2 bases from V and 2 bases from J; bases unmatched to any gene: 5. The CDR3 spans 17 residues. Germline CDR1 is MDHEN and CDR2 is SYDVKM. CDR3 region: CASSLRREVTGANVLTF. The CDR3, as DNA: TGTGCCAGCAGTTTACGGCGGGAGGTTACTGGGGCCAACGTCCTGACTTTC.

This clone has a count of ten or more. This chain uses TRBV19 with TRBJ1-2; tentative D call: TRBD1 (6 bases). With 4 bases removed from V and 8 bases from J, the gap between germline ends came to 11 bases. The CDR3 length is 12 residues. In germline, CDR1 is LNHDA, CDR2 SQIVND (reference sequence). CDR3 region: CASSTGESGYTF. For the CDR3, the DNA is TGTGCCAGTAGTACAGGGGAGAGCGGCTACACCTTC.

The V gene is TRBV29-1, the J gene TRBJ2-1; 12 bases match TRBD2. Germline V lookup: CDR1 SQVTM, CDR2 ANQGSEA. The V gene end was trimmed by 7 bases and the J gene end by 4 bases; junction bases not matched to a gene: 2. The CDR3 sequence is 13 residues long. The CDR3 protein is CSEGLAGYNEQFF. CDR3 DNA sequence: TGCAGCGAGGGACTAGCGGGTTACAATGAGCAGTTCTTC.

This chain joins TRBV9 and TRBJ2-5, with D possibly TRBD1 on 6 matching bases. CDR3 length: 15 amino acids. Trimming stripped 4 bases from V and 7 bases from J, with 20 bases between. Germline V gives CDR1 SGDLS, CDR2 YYNGEE. CDR3 in DNA: TGTGCCAGCAGCCGTCTGGACAGCACGGGCGTGACCCAGTACTTC. This gives the protein CASSRLDSTGVTQYF.

The rearrangement uses TRBV4-1 and TRBJ2-7, with 7 positions matching TRBD1. The CDR3 has 15 residues. V dropped 1 base and J dropped 3; count of bases not matched to a gene: 6. The germline gives CDR1 MGHRA, CDR2 YSYEKL. As DNA, the CDR3 is TGCGCCAGCAGCCAAGGCCCCGCAGGGGGCTACGAGCAGTACTTC. Amino acids: CASSQGPAGGYEQYF.

The chain joins TRBV2 to TRBJ2-5; D is possibly TRBD1 (6 bases). Germline CDR1 reads SNHLY; CDR2 reads FYNNEI. The CDR3 totals 12 residues. V lost 7 bases and J 1 base, leaving 7 bases between the germline ends. The CDR3 region is CASTGAQETQYF. CDR3 bases: TGTGCCAGCACAGGGGCCCAAGAGACCCAGTACTTC.

The chain has TRBV9 and TRBJ1-2; 7 bases are shared with TRBD1. CDR1 is SGDLS, CDR2 YYNGEE, per germline. This CDR3 spans 14 amino acids. V shed 0 bases and J 5 bases; nucleotides not matched to a gene: 4. CDR3 in amino acids: CASSVATTGYGYTF. For the CDR3, the DNA is TGTGCCAGCAGCGTAGCTACGACAGGGTATGGCTACACCTTC.

CDR3 loop: CATHTLDTQYF. As DNA, the CDR3 is TGTGCCACCCACACACTCGATACGCAGTATTTT. V gene TRBV28 combines with J gene TRBJ2-3; no firm D call. This CDR3 has 11 residues. Germline CDR1 is MDHEN and CDR2 is SYDVKM. V was cut by 10 bases and J by 6 bases, with 11 bases left in between.

The chain recombines TRBV2 with TRBJ2-7; 7 nucleotides align to TRBD2. This CDR3 is 12 amino acids long. Germline V gives CDR1 SNHLY, CDR2 FYNNEI. Unmatched junction bases numbered 4, after V lost 6 bases and J lost 5 bases. Here the CDR3 reads CASRAGSHEQYF. The CDR3 nucleotides are TGTGCCAGCAGAGCGGGGTCCCACGAGCAGTACTTC. The full variable domain, completed using reference TRBV2 and TRBJ2-7, is EPEVTQTPSHQVTQMGQEVILRCVPISNHLYFYWYRQILGQKVEFLVSFYNNEISEKSEIFDDQFSVERPDGSNFTLKIRSTKLEDSAMYFCASRAGSHEQYFGPGTRLTVT.